This entry features one T cell receptor beta chain sequence. The data were produced by immunoSEQ multiplex PCR, yet TCRdb's version contains in-frame clones alone and is incomplete. The sample includes approximately 480,000 clones, approximately 90% of them seen just once. Specified treatment: 19 received Ad26.COV2.S at low or high dose, single or two shots; a few received placebo; per-sample allocation not given. Sampling happened 63 days after the first vaccine or placebo injection. The record originates from a study of Ad26.COV2.S vaccination and SARS-CoV-2 variants. In the study overall: Administration of Ad26.COV2.S was intramuscular, either once or twice 56 days apart.

Germline loops: CDR1 MGHDK, CDR2 SYGVNS. The CDR3 runs 13 residues. Trimming stripped 1 base from V and 7 bases from J, with 10 bases between. The source is a person between 18 and 65 years old who received the Ad26.COV2.S COVID-19 vaccine or a placebo. V and J are TRBV25-1 and TRBJ1-1; no reliable D call. This specimen consisted of peripheral blood, obtained in a trial of Ad26.COV2.S vaccine versus placebo. CDR3 sequence (DNA): TGTGCCAGCAGTGAATCGGGCAGAAGTGAAGCTTTCTTT. Its translation is CASSESGRSEAFF.